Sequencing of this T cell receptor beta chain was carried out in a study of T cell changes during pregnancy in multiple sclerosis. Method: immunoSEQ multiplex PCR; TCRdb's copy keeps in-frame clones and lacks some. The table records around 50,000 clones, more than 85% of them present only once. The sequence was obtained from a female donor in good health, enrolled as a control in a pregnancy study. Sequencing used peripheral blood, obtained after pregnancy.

CDR3 loop: CASSLLVSGSPDTQYF. DNA for the CDR3: TGTGCCAGCAGTTTATTGGTTAGCGGGAGCCCAGATACGCAGTATTTT. The chain links TRBV27 to TRBJ2-3, with TRBD2 matching 9 bases. Losses at the gene ends were 1 base for V and 4 bases for J; bases not matched to a gene: 6. This CDR3 has 16 amino acids. CDR1 and CDR2 from the germline V gene are MNHEY and SMNVEV (reference sequence).